The rows below give T cell receptor beta chains drawn from one sample of a study of blood T cell repertoires in COVID-19. Data came from immunoSEQ multiplex PCR; TCRdb stores just in-frame clones and leaves some out. The table lists about 230,000 clones, about nine tenths of them singletons. Sequenced input: PBMCs or T cells enriched from blood (not recorded which). The receptors were sampled from a woman between 40 and 50 years old with acute COVID-19. Each CDR3 is given with its conserved first and last residue. Fields, in order: clone size, V gene, D gene, J gene, CDR3 protein, CDR3 DNA. The D gene is left open where the match is weak. Not every row has a clone size; where given, it reads once, few, many or a size class.

NA	TRBV19	NA	TRBJ2-4	CASSIDPSNIQYF	TGTGCCAGTAGTATAGACCCATCAAACATTCAGTACTTC
NA	TRBV7-2	NA	TRBJ1-1	CASSFGGGTEAFF	TGTGCCAGCAGCTTCGGGGGAGGGACTGAAGCTTTCTTT
few	TRBV11-2	TRBD1	TRBJ1-2	CASSWGQTGYTF	TGTGCCAGCAGCTGGGGACAGACTGGCTACACCTTC
NA	TRBV21-1	NA	TRBJ1-2	CASSTPGQGLWGYTF	TGTGCCAGCAGCACCCCGGGACAGGGTTTGTGGGGCTACACCTTC
NA	TRBV15	TRBD1	TRBJ1-5	CATSRERTGGNQPQHF	TGTGCCACCAGCAGAGAGAGGACAGGGGGCAATCAGCCCCAGCATTTT
NA	TRBV6-1	NA	TRBJ1-5	CASSEAGAFNQPQHF	TGTGCCAGCAGTGAAGCGGGGGCTTTCAATCAGCCCCAGCATTTT
NA	TRBV24-1	NA	TRBJ2-3	CATSDFRRVGEADTQYF	TGTGCCACCAGTGATTTCCGGAGAGTAGGGGAAGCAGATACGCAGTATTTT
NA	TRBV4-1	NA	TRBJ1-6	CASSQDYGTRDRSPLHF	TGCGCCAGCAGCCAAGATTATGGGACTAGGGATCGATCACCCCTCCACTTT
NA	TRBV19	TRBD1	TRBJ1-2	CASKTTGTADGYTF	TGTGCCAGTAAAACTACAGGGACAGCCGATGGCTACACCTTC
NA	TRBV3-1/TRBV3-2	NA	TRBJ2-3	CASSQNPTVGDTQYF	TGTGCCAGCAGCCAAAATCCTACAGTGGGAGATACGCAGTATTTT
NA	TRBV4-1	TRBD1	TRBJ1-4	CASSQDNRGEVHREKLFF	TGCGCCAGCAGCCAAGATAACAGGGGGGAGGTTCATCGCGAAAAACTGTTTTTT
NA	TRBV5-6	TRBD1	TRBJ1-1	CASSSYRGQAEAFF	TGTGCCAGCAGCTCTTACAGGGGGCAGGCTGAAGCTTTCTTT
NA	TRBV14	NA	TRBJ2-7	CASSQDRTAGPLYEQYF	TGTGCCAGCAGCCAAGATCGGACCGCAGGGCCCCTTTACGAGCAGTACTTC
once	TRBV27	NA	TRBJ2-1	CASSHGLDGEQFF	TGTGCCAGCAGCCATGGACTTGACGGTGAGCAGTTCTTC
NA	TRBV30	TRBD1	TRBJ2-3	CAWSVGQVTDTQYF	TGTGCCTGGAGTGTTGGACAGGTCACAGATACGCAGTATTTT
NA	TRBV11-2	TRBD2	TRBJ2-3	CASSSPGLAGPGGQYF	TGTGCCAGCAGCTCGCCTGGACTAGCGGGGCCCGGGGGGCAGTATTTT
NA	TRBV6-2/TRBV6-3	TRBD2	TRBJ2-2	CASSYQRGGPGELFF	TGTGCCAGCAGTTATCAGCGGGGGGGCCCCGGGGAGCTGTTTTTT
NA	TRBV19	TRBD2	TRBJ2-5	CASGTSGSQETQYF	TGTGCCAGTGGGACTAGCGGGAGTCAAGAGACCCAGTACTTC
NA	TRBV7-8	TRBD1	TRBJ2-4	CASSPPRGPGNIQYF	TGTGCCAGCAGCCCCCCCAGGGGGCCTGGAAACATTCAGTACTTC
NA	TRBV14	NA	TRBJ2-5	CASSQAGTQYF	TGTGCCAGCAGCCAGGCGGGGACCCAGTACTTC
NA	TRBV3-1/TRBV3-2	TRBD2	TRBJ2-3	CASSQGLAGATQYF	TGTGCCAGCAGCCAAGGGCTAGCGGGAGCTACGCAGTATTTT
NA	TRBV4-3	NA	TRBJ2-3	CASSEDYTTDTQYF	TGCGCCAGCAGCGAGGACTATACCACAGATACGCAGTATTTT
NA	TRBV7-2	NA	TRBJ1-1	CASSPRRNTEAFF	TGTGCCAGCAGCCCCCGTCGGAACACTGAAGCTTTCTTT
NA	TRBV6-4	TRBD2	TRBJ2-3	CASSDPPGTSGGSLTDTQYF	TGTGCCAGCAGTGACCCTCCAGGGACTAGCGGGGGGTCCCTCACAGATACGCAGTATTTT
NA	TRBV9	NA	TRBJ2-1	CASSVATYNEQFF	TGTGCCAGCAGCGTAGCCACCTACAATGAGCAGTTCTTC
once	TRBV6-5	NA	TRBJ2-5	CASSRLHGMETQYF	TGTGCCAGCAGCCGCCTCCACGGGATGGAGACCCAGTACTTC
NA	TRBV4-3	TRBD2	TRBJ2-2	CASSQTSGLAGVTGELFF	TGCGCCAGCAGCCAAACCTCGGGACTAGCGGGAGTTACCGGGGAGCTGTTTTTT
NA	TRBV5-1	TRBD1	TRBJ2-7	CASSISGGHEQYF	TGCGCCAGCAGCATCTCAGGGGGCCACGAGCAGTACTTC
NA	TRBV6-2/TRBV6-3	NA	TRBJ2-1	CASSKGPPGNEQFF	TGTGCCAGCAGCAAGGGCCCCCCGGGGAATGAGCAGTTCTTC
NA	TRBV10-3	TRBD1	TRBJ1-2	CAISERDSFRAGYTF	TGTGCCATCAGTGAGCGGGACAGCTTTCGCGCCGGCTACACCTTC
NA	TRBV29-1	NA	TRBJ1-1	CSVDRYTEAFF	TGCAGCGTTGACCGGTACACTGAAGCTTTCTTT
NA	TRBV28	NA	TRBJ1-2	CASSQTGNGYTF	TGTGCCAGCAGCCAAACGGGAAACGGCTACACCTTC
NA	TRBV5-1	TRBD1	TRBJ1-5	CASSLGTGVNQPQHF	TGCGCCAGCAGCTTAGGAACAGGGGTAAATCAGCCCCAGCATTTT
many	TRBV6-6	NA	TRBJ1-6	CASSPPRAGQSSYNSPLHF	TGTGCCAGCAGTCCCCCGAGGGCCGGGCAGAGCTCCTATAATTCACCCCTCCACTTT
NA	TRBV7-2	NA	TRBJ2-2	CASSLARAELGRHGELFF	TGTGCCAGCAGCTTAGCTCGGGCCGAGCTCGGGAGACACGGGGAGCTGTTTTTT
NA	TRBV30	TRBD1	TRBJ1-6	CAWNGQGHNSPLHF	TGTGCCTGGAACGGACAGGGCCATAATTCACCCCTCCACTTT
NA	TRBV5-1	TRBD2	TRBJ2-3	CASSPGASGGLDTQYF	TGCGCCAGCAGCCCGGGGGCTAGCGGGGGATTAGATACGCAGTATTTT
NA	TRBV18	NA	TRBJ2-5	CASSPPNRESRETQYF	TGTGCCAGCTCACCACCGAACAGGGAGAGCCGGGAGACCCAGTACTTC
NA	TRBV4-1	TRBD1	TRBJ2-1	CASSQGQGAGEQFF	TGCGCCAGCAGCCAAGGCCAGGGGGCAGGTGAGCAGTTCTTC
once	TRBV5-1	NA	TRBJ1-1	CASSLSLGTEAFF	TGCGCCAGCAGCTTGTCTCTAGGCACTGAAGCTTTCTTT
NA	TRBV3-1/TRBV3-2	TRBD2	TRBJ2-2	CASSPRLAVTGELFF	TGTGCCAGCAGCCCAAGACTAGCGGTTACCGGGGAGCTGTTTTTT
NA	TRBV11-2	TRBD1	TRBJ1-1	CASSLQTGGRTEAFF	TGTGCCAGCAGCTTACAAACAGGGGGCAGAACTGAAGCTTTCTTT
NA	TRBV5-6	NA	TRBJ2-1	CASSWEGTSDEQFF	TGTGCCAGCAGCTGGGAAGGGACTTCCGATGAGCAGTTCTTC
NA	TRBV6-4	NA	TRBJ2-2	CASSDSFSAGELFF	TGTGCCAGCAGTGACTCGTTCTCAGCCGGGGAGCTGTTTTTT
NA	TRBV6-2/TRBV6-3	TRBD2	TRBJ2-5	CASSYSGAGGPETQYF	TGTGCCAGCAGTTATTCGGGTGCGGGGGGGCCAGAGACCCAGTACTTC
NA	TRBV4-3	NA	TRBJ2-3	CASSQFGGRTDTQYF	TGCGCCAGCAGCCAATTCGGGGGGCGCACAGATACGCAGTATTTT
NA	TRBV12-5	TRBD1	TRBJ1-5	CASGLAQGAFHQPQHF	TGTGCTAGTGGTTTGGCACAGGGGGCATTTCATCAGCCCCAGCATTTT
NA	TRBV9	NA	TRBJ2-2	CASGRANTGELFF	TGTGCCAGTGGGCGAGCGAACACCGGGGAGCTGTTTTTT
NA	TRBV9	TRBD2	TRBJ2-3	CASSVELAGGSRTDTQYF	TGTGCCAGCAGCGTAGAACTAGCGGGGGGGTCCCGCACAGATACGCAGTATTTT
NA	TRBV5-4	NA	TRBJ1-2	CASSGRSRGTPGYGYTF	TGTGCCAGCAGCGGTCGAAGTAGGGGTACCCCCGGCTATGGCTACACCTTC
NA	TRBV27	TRBD2	TRBJ2-3	CASSLAGGSTDTQYF	TGTGCCAGCAGTTTAGCGGGAGGATCCACAGATACGCAGTATTTT
NA	TRBV6-5	TRBD1	TRBJ1-2	CASSYSDRGNYGYTF	TGTGCCAGCAGTTACTCCGACAGGGGCAACTATGGCTACACCTTC
NA	TRBV7-2	NA	TRBJ1-5	CASSTTGGAGNQPQHF	TGTGCCAGCAGCACTACGGGGGGCGCGGGCAATCAGCCCCAGCATTTT
NA	TRBV10-1	TRBD2	TRBJ2-3	CASSSASGGATDTQYF	TGCGCCAGCAGTAGCGCCAGCGGGGGGGCAACAGATACGCAGTATTTT
NA	TRBV6-5	NA	TRBJ2-7	CASRPDRNLLYEQYF	TGTGCCAGCAGACCCGACAGAAACCTGCTGTACGAGCAGTACTTC
NA	TRBV4-2	NA	TRBJ2-2	CASSQLVVPPGITGELFF	TGTGCCAGCAGCCAATTAGTAGTCCCCCCGGGTATCACCGGGGAGCTGTTTTTT
NA	TRBV7-8	TRBD2	TRBJ2-5	CASSLPAGGPETQYF	TGTGCCAGCAGCTTGCCAGCGGGAGGGCCGGAGACCCAGTACTTC
NA	TRBV12-5	NA	TRBJ1-4	CASGLVLTGSVIEKLFF	TGTGCTAGTGGTTTGGTATTAACAGGGTCGGTAATAGAAAAACTGTTTTTT
NA	TRBV18	TRBD1	TRBJ2-2	CASSPDTGAGELFF	TGTGCCAGCTCACCAGATACAGGGGCCGGGGAGCTGTTTTTT
NA	TRBV5-6	NA	TRBJ1-4	CASSKAGRMTNEKLFF	TGTGCCAGCAGTAAAGCAGGTCGGATGACTAATGAAAAACTGTTTTTT